The T cell receptor beta chain described here comes from a study of cytomegalovirus exposure and HLA in healthy donors. Overall study results and limits: Rare TCR sequences predominated, though certain public TCRs were found in many donors. Cytomegalovirus-associated status was assigned to about 170 TCR beta chains. The finding came from a later analysis; first-cohort TCR clusters tended to co-occur in the approximately 120 validation repertoires. Reports indicated that the classifier achieved high specificity and sensitivity in diagnosing cytomegalovirus status.

The V and J ends lost 1 base and 2 bases, in that order; junction bases with no gene match: 9. CDR3 size: 17 residues. CDR1 is LGHNA and CDR2 is YSLEER in the germline V gene. Here immunoSEQ multiplex PCR was the method, and the copy in TCRdb shows in-frame clones only, minus some. This repertoire shows approximately 300,000 clones, approximately 90% found once; its top ten account for approximately 1.2%. A note on this clone: Antigen: not known.

This TCR derives from a woman aged 30 to 39 in good health and CMV-seropositive. The V call is TRBV4-3, the J call TRBJ2-7, with 9 bases identical to TRBD2. Sequenced input: PBMCs. The CDR3 protein is CASSQGFKTSGAYEQYF. The CDR3 nucleotides read TGCGCCAGCAGCCAAGGGTTTAAGACTAGCGGTGCCTACGAGCAGTACTTC.